The present TCR beta chain was sequenced within a study of OX40 agonist ivuxolimab in advanced cancers. Study summary: A male proportion of approximately 83% was recorded, with mean age about 62 years and range roughly 23 to 90.

Germline assignment: CDR1 MNHEY and CDR2 SMNVEV (reference sequence). Trimming took 4 bases from V and 7 from J; bases not matched to a gene: 14. The CDR3 sequence is 18 residues long. TCRdb's copy holds only in-frame clones and misses some; the assay was immunoSEQ multiplex PCR. The sample has about 60,000 clones; around 85% are singletons. As for this clone: Its antigen is currently unknown.

The cohort excluded patients with autoimmune disease history or systemic immunosuppression. Study-wide results and caveats: At 0.1 to 3.0 mg/kg, CD4+ and CD8+ blood T cells expanded clonally by week 6. Expanded clones were, on average, more numerous among CD8+ T cells than CD4+.

This TCR was recovered from an adult with an advanced solid tumor such as melanoma, head and neck, liver or kidney cancer. The V gene is TRBV27, the J gene TRBJ2-1; TRBD1 matches 12 bases. Sample: CD4+ or CD8+ T cells sorted from blood, taken in a trial of the OX40 agonist ivuxolimab. CDR3 sequence: CASSSIPPGQGAGNEQFF. The CDR3 nucleotides are TGTGCCAGCAGTTCAATCCCCCCGGGACAGGGGGCGGGTAATGAGCAGTTCTTC.